The clone carrying this TCR beta chain was picked up a small number of times. What it binds is not known. J was trimmed by 3 bases and V by 5 bases; bases with no gene match: 8. There are 15 residues in the CDR3. Per germline, CDR1 SEHNR and CDR2 FQNEAQ (reference sequence). The source of the sample is a study of cytomegalovirus exposure and HLA in healthy donors. Overall study findings and caveats: An analysis done earlier found most TCR beta V segments productive about 90% or about 30% of the time. An apparent linkage of common viral pathogens to several of the most significant clusters emerged in a later analysis. CMV antigen specificity was confirmed in vitro for a few CMV-associated chains. Fewer N-insertions than the roughly 600-donor mean were reportedly shown by an Asian-associated ancestry cluster in a later analysis.

Vbeta (60) and Jbeta (13) primers were used in the PCR. The assay was immunoSEQ multiplex PCR, and TCRdb's table has in-frame clones only and misses some. The table records 140,000 to 150,000 clones, just over 65% of them present only once. This TCR came from an older woman in good health and CMV-seronegative. Sequenced material: PBMCs. The J gene is TRBJ2-7, the V gene TRBV7-9; 9 bases align to TRBD2. CDR3 protein: CASSPLAGGVYEQYF. Written as DNA, the CDR3 is TGTGCCAGCAGCCCCTTGGCGGGAGGGGTCTACGAGCAGTACTTC.